Reported below is one T cell receptor (beta chain). This clonotype was seen only once. Its recognized antigen is unknown. Base-call qualities are not available, and no considerably larger clone is one nucleotide away. One read alone makes for weak evidence. This specimen belongs to a study of vaccination and CD4 T cells after COVID-19 (dated by TCRdb to 2022 to 2024). Regarding the research as a whole: Convalescent patients had a positive SARS-CoV-2 result on nasal swab PCR, and of these patients, several had mild disease and one had severe disease. The convalescent cohort comprised six males and four females, including two Hispanic individuals, seven Caucasians, two Asians and one multiracial person. Participants received two doses of either the Pfizer-BioNTech BNT162b2 vaccine (n=8) or the Moderna mRNA-1273 vaccine (n=2). For stimulating the cultures, overlapping spike peptide pools were used, derived from SARS-CoV-2 as well as from the common cold coronaviruses HCoV-NL63, HCoV-OC43 and HCoV-229E. Post-vaccine blood samples were taken a median of approximately 76 days after the second vaccine dose, with a range of 14 to 241 days. In around 9 COVID-19 convalescent patients and several infection-naive healthy vaccine recipients, researchers compared the spike-specific CD4+ TCR repertoire from before mRNA vaccination with the repertoire from after. In control cultures, a CEFX viral epitope pool was used as positive control, an HIV-1 Nef peptide pool was used as negative control, or no peptide was added. Post-COVID blood samples from convalescent patients were collected a median of roughly 100 days after diagnosis, with a range of roughly 30 to 170 days.

Receptor libraries were prepared by PCR. DNA from cultured CD4+ T cells underwent TCR sequencing with the Oncomine TCR Beta short-read assay at the Johns Hopkins FTIC core. The QIAamp micro DNA kit was used to extract genomic DNA from the cultured CD4+ T cells. Oncomine TCR Beta libraries made from cultured CD4+ T cells were pooled using unique dual indexes and sequenced on an Illumina iSeq 100. Per the original workflow: Non-productive sequences were removed, and CDR3s that did not start with C, did not end with F or W, or were shorter than 7 amino acids were discarded. Antigen-specific clonotypes were identified with the MANAFEST web application by comparing peptide-stimulated wells with reference and other culture wells. Positive clones required FDR below 0.05, an odds ratio above 5, and productive frequency above 0.1% in at least two of three replicate wells. A clonotype counted as cross-reactive if it showed significant expansion both in the SARS-CoV-2 spike wells and in at least one common cold coronavirus spike condition. CDR3 homology was assessed with Levenshtein distances (stringdist) and unrooted phylogenetic trees (ape) in R version 3.6.1. TCRdb reprocessing: public reads trimmed at Q25 with fastp, clones called with MiXCR, in-frame beta chains kept. Every distinct CDR3 protein forms one entry, paired with its most common genes and DNA. TCRdb, not the original authors, processed these V and J calls. This sample has approximately 3,100 distinct CDR3 sequences in its table, and around three quarters of those were observed once. The ten largest clones add up to under 30% of the sample.

Taken from cysteine to phenylalanine, the CDR3 has 17 residues. The retained sequence is limited to the CDR3, 51 bases, with the frame set at the first base. Relative to germline, V is 4 bases shorter and J is 11 bases shorter, with 27 bases between their ends. CDR1 and CDR2 (LNHDA, SQIVND) derive from the germline V gene (reference sequence). General findings and caveats noted by the study authors: Nearly all vaccine-specific clones in convalescent patients (304 of 307) were mono-reactive for SARS-CoV-2 spike rather than cross-reactive with common cold coronaviruses. In convalescent patients, a median around 90% of post-vaccine SARS-CoV-2-reactive clones were detected only after vaccination, suggesting vaccine-specific priming. The study included relatively few convalescent patients and did not analyze early timepoints after natural infection. The median number of SARS-CoV-2-reactive clonotypes rose from 20 to 25 after infection to approximately 41 after vaccination, but the change was not significant.

The sample's treatment or condition, from its label and the paper: roughly 11-day PBMC culture with coronavirus spike peptide pools or control peptides (ViraFEST assay). The ViraFEST assay was used in the study, in which antigen-specific T cells were expanded with peptide pools and expanded clonotypes were subsequently identified by TCR sequencing. The convalescent patients' positive SARS-CoV-2 PCR tests were from March to December 2020, which was before the Alpha, Beta and Delta variants emerged in the United States. Approximately 1.8 million PBMCs per well were cultured in IMDM with roughly 5% human AB serum and 7.5 to 10 IU/ml IL-2, plus 10 ug/ml peptide pools. On days 3 and 7, half of the culture medium was replaced with fresh IL-2-containing medium. After approximately 11 days of culture, CD4+ T cells were isolated by negative selection with the EasySep CD4+ T cell isolation kit. Ficoll-Paque Plus gradient centrifugation was used to isolate PBMCs from whole blood, and the isolated PBMCs were then either used fresh or cryopreserved at -140C. Each culture condition was generally run in triplicate wells.

The V gene is TRBV19 and the J gene is TRBJ1-5, with TRBD1 as a weak D call on 5 bases. The sequence derives from a human donor who had recovered from COVID-19. The sample was CD4+ T cells from blood, cultured in vitro. DNA sequence: TGTGCCAGTAGTACCGGAGGTAGTGGGGGGAGCGGTCGATCCCAGCATTTT. It is translated as CASSTGGSGGSGRSQHF.